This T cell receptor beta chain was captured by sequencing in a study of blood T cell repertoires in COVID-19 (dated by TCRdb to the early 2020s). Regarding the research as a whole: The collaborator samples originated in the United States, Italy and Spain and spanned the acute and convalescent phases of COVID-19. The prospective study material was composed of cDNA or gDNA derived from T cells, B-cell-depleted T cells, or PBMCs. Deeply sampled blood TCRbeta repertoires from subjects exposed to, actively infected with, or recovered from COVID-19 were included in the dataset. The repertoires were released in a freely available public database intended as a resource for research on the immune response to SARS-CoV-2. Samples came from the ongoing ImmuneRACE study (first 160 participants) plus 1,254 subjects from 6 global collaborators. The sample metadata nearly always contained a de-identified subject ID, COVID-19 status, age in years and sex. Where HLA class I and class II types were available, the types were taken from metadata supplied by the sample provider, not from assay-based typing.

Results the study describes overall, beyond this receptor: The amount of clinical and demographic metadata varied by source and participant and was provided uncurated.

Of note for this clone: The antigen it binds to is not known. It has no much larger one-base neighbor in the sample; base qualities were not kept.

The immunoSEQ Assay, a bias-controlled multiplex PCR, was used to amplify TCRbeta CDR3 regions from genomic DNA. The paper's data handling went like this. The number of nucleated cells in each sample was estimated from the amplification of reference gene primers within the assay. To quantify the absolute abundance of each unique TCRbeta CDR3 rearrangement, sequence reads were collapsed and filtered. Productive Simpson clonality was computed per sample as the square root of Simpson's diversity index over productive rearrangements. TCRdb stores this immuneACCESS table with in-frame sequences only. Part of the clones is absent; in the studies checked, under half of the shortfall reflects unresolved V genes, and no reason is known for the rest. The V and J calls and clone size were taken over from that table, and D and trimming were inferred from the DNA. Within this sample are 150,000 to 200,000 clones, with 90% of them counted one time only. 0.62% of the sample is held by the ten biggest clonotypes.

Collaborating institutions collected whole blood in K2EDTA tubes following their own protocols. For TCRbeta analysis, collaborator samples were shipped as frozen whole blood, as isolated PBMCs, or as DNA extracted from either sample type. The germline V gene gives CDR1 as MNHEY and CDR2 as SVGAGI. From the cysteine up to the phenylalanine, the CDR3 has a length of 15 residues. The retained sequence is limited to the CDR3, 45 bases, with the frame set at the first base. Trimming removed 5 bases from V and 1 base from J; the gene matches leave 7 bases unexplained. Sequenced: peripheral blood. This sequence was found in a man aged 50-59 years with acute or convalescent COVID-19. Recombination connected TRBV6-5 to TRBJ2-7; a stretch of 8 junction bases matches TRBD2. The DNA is TGTGCCAGCAGTCAAATCGGACTAGCTTCCTACGAGCAGTACTTC. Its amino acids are CASSQIGLASYEQYF.